A selection of T cell receptor beta chains follows, all from one sample in a study of T cell changes during pregnancy in multiple sclerosis. TCRdb's table, derived via immunoSEQ multiplex PCR, lists solely in-frame clones and lacks some. The sample lists about 38,000 clones, 85% to 90% occurring once. The starting material was CD4+ T cells from peripheral blood mononuclear cells, obtained in the second trimester of pregnancy. All receptors come from a female donor with multiple sclerosis, enrolled in a pregnancy study. The CDR3 runs from the conserved cysteine through the conserved F or W. D genes are given only for firm matches. Only some rows state a clone size, as once, few, many or a class for expanded clones.

>NA|NA|TRBV28|TRBJ1-1
CASRTAGRNTEAFF
TGTGCCAGCAGGACCGCGGGGAGGAACACTGAAGCTTTCTTT
>once|NA|TRBV4-3|TRBJ1-3
CASSRVVFSIGRGNTIYF
TGCGCCAGCAGCCGAGTCGTATTTTCTATCGGGAGGGGAAACACCATATATTTT
>NA|NA|TRBV18|TRBJ2-1
CASSPLFARVGRSSYNEQFF
TGTGCCAGCTCACCACTCTTTGCTCGGGTCGGCAGATCCTCCTACAATGAGCAGTTCTTC
>NA|NA|TRBV6-5|TRBJ2-7
CASSYSWGTGGLVYF
TGTGCCAGCAGTTACTCGTGGGGGACTGGGGGGTTGGTGTACTTC
>NA|TRBD1|TRBV7-2|TRBJ1-2
CASSLVSRQGAYGYTF
TGTGCCAGCAGCTTAGTGTCTCGACAGGGGGCATATGGCTACACCTTC
>NA|TRBD2|TRBV5-1|TRBJ2-7
CASSLAGTSGSGYEQYF
TGCGCCAGCAGCTTGGCTGGGACTAGCGGGAGCGGGTACGAGCAGTACTTC
>NA|TRBD2|TRBV7-2|TRBJ2-1
CASSSGLAGGGEQFF
TGTGCCAGCAGCTCGGGACTAGCGGGAGGTGGTGAGCAGTTCTTC
>NA|TRBD1|TRBV29-1|TRBJ2-1
CSHDRGQSNEQFF
TGCAGCCACGACAGGGGTCAATCCAATGAGCAGTTCTTC
>NA|TRBD1|TRBV7-2|TRBJ1-1
CASSPTGLGVAEAFF
TGTGCCAGCAGCCCGACAGGGTTGGGAGTCGCTGAAGCTTTCTTT
>NA|TRBD1|TRBV2|TRBJ1-2
CASIRDRATPSGYTF
TGTGCCAGCATTCGGGACAGGGCAACTCCTAGTGGCTACACCTTC
>NA|TRBD2|TRBV4-3|TRBJ2-1
CASSQDLPSGNEQFF
TGCGCCAGCAGCCAAGATCTGCCTAGCGGAAATGAGCAGTTCTTC
>few|NA|TRBV7-9|TRBJ1-1
CASSLGVGGTEAFF
TGTGCCAGCAGCTTAGGGGTAGGGGGCACTGAAGCTTTCTTT
>NA|NA|TRBV29-1|TRBJ2-1
CSVSQGGSYNEQFF
TGCAGCGTTTCTCAGGGGGGCTCCTACAATGAGCAGTTCTTC
>NA|NA|TRBV23-1|TRBJ2-1
CASSQETGVSGKTGNEQFF
TGCGCCAGCAGTCAAGAGACAGGGGTGAGCGGGAAGACGGGGAATGAGCAGTTCTTC
>NA|NA|TRBV27|TRBJ2-7
CASRPGVGHEQYF
TGTGCCAGCCGCCCAGGGGTAGGGCACGAGCAGTACTTC
>NA|TRBD1|TRBV13|TRBJ2-5
CASSRGTDSGETQYF
TGTGCCAGCAGCCGTGGGACAGACTCAGGGGAGACCCAGTACTTC
>NA|TRBD1|TRBV19|TRBJ2-6
CASLERTGGYSGANVLTF
TGTGCCAGTCTGGAGAGGACAGGGGGTTACTCTGGGGCCAACGTCCTGACTTTC
>once|TRBD2|TRBV19|TRBJ2-7
CASSILAGAPTVEQYF
TGTGCCAGTAGTATCCTAGCGGGAGCCCCGACCGTCGAGCAGTACTTC
>NA|NA|TRBV2|TRBJ2-7
CASSEGGGIPREQYF
TGTGCCAGCAGTGAAGGCGGCGGGATCCCTAGAGAGCAGTACTTC
>NA|NA|TRBV18|TRBJ2-1
CASSPNSGPLNEQFF
TGTGCCAGCTCACCAAACAGCGGACCACTAAATGAGCAGTTCTTC
>NA|TRBD2|TRBV6-6|TRBJ2-3
CASPLGGGPQMQYF
TGTGCCAGCCCTTTGGGGGGAGGGCCTCAAATGCAGTATTTT